Given below is one TCR beta chain in context. What it binds is not known. The entry originates in a study of OX40 agonist ivuxolimab in advanced cancers. At the level of the study: Ivuxolimab is a fully human IgG2 antibody that activates OX40 (CD134). Notes on the study in general: On average, CD8+ T cells showed a greater number of expanded clones than CD4+.

Trimming shortened V by 1 base and J by 1 base, and 10 bases separated the two germline ends. This CDR3 is built from 15 residues. The germline V gene has CDR1 SGHTA and CDR2 FQGNSA. The table came from immunoSEQ multiplex PCR; TCRdb's copy has only in-frame clones and leaves some out. This sample has some 8,900 clones, with just under 70% found just once. This TCR was sampled from an adult with an advanced solid tumor such as melanoma, head and neck, liver or kidney cancer. The chain couples TRBV7-2 to TRBJ2-5; D gene ambiguous. Source: CD4+ or CD8+ T cells sorted from blood, taken in a trial of the OX40 agonist ivuxolimab. As DNA, the CDR3 is TGTGCCAGCAGCTTAGTGCGCTCCTCCCAAGAGACCCAGTACTTC. It is translated as CASSLVRSSQETQYF.